One and the same sample provided the 20 T cell receptor beta chains below, sequenced in a study of response to subunit inactivated influenza vaccine. MiXCR, applied by TCRdb to the RT-PCR reads, yields one record per CDR3 protein. This sample has a few hundred thousand distinct CDR3 sequences, with approximately 6.9% found just once. This specimen consisted of PBMCs from blood, obtained 23 months after vaccination. The receptors come from a man in his fifties or sixties who received an inactivated influenza vaccine.

This chain connects TRBV2 to TRBJ2-3, with D hard to call. Trimming shortened V by 4 bases and J by 0 bases, and 8 bases separated the two germline ends. CDR3 length equals 14 residues. The V gene's germline CDR1 is SNHLY and CDR2 FYNNEI. CDR3 bases: TGTGCCAGCAGTGGAGCTGTTAGCACAGATACGCAGTATTTT. Translating gives CASSGAVSTDTQYF.

The sample holds many counts of this clonotype. The V call is TRBV20-1, the J call TRBJ2-5; maybe TRBD2 (5 bases). V was trimmed by 6 bases and J by 5 bases, leaving 7 bases between them. CDR1 and CDR2 (germline): DFQATT, SNEGSKA (reference sequence). This CDR3 has 10 amino acids. CDR3 sequence: CSAQRETQYF. The CDR3 region has the DNA TGCAGTGCCCAGCGGGAGACCCAGTACTTC.

The rearrangement uses TRBV5-1 and TRBJ2-7; TRBD1 matches 9 bases. The CDR3 is 17 amino acids. Germline V CDR1 and CDR2: SGHRS, YFSETQ. V lost 1 base to trimming and J lost 1 base; unmatched junction nucleotides: 9. CDR3 in amino acids: CASSLRTPGQGSYEQYF. CDR3 bases: TGCGCCAGCAGCTTGAGAACTCCGGGACAGGGTTCCTACGAGCAGTACTTC. Full variable domain (remainder filled in from reference TRBV5-1 and TRBJ2-7): KAGVTQTPRYLIKTRGQQVTLSCSPISGHRSVSWYQQTPGQGLQFLFEYFSETQRNKGNFPGRFSGRQFSNSRSEMNVSTLELGDSALYLCASSLRTPGQGSYEQYFGPGTRLTVT.

The table lists this clonotype with many counts. The chain recombines TRBV5-1 with TRBJ2-1; TRBD1 matches at 7 bases. Trimming took 4 bases from V and 9 from J; bases not matched to a gene: 16. The CDR3 extends over 16 amino acids. The V gene's germline CDR1 is SGHRS and CDR2 YFSETQ. In DNA, the CDR3 is TGCGCCAGCAGCCCACCGACCCAGGGGGTAATTATTGAGCAGTTCTTC. Translation gives CASSPPTQGVIIEQFF.

In this sample, this clonotype turned up a few times. The rearrangement joins TRBV6-1 to TRBJ2-5, with D unclear. This CDR3 is built from 13 residues. The V gene lost 6 bases and the J gene lost 0 bases, with 8 bases spanning the gap. The germline CDR1 and CDR2 sequences are MNHNS and SASEGT. CDR3: CASRRVDQETQYF. The CDR3 DNA reads as TGTGCCAGCAGACGGGTGGACCAAGAGACCCAGTACTTC.

The chain recombines TRBV4-3 with TRBJ2-2; D possibly corresponds to TRBD2 (6 bases). This CDR3 comprises 18 residues. V lost 0 bases to trimming and J lost 4 bases, with 18 bases between them. Germline lookup yields CDR1 LGHNA and CDR2 YSLEER. CDR3 region: CASSQDMVRGGLTGELFF. CDR3 nucleotide sequence: TGCGCCAGCAGCCAAGATATGGTCCGGGGAGGCCTCACCGGGGAGCTGTTTTTT.

J is TRBJ2-5 and V is TRBV10-1; TRBD2 agrees at 7 bases. V lost 4 bases and J lost 5; bases outside the gene matches: 13. This CDR3 is built from 16 residues. CDR1 and CDR2 from the germline V gene are WNHNN and SYGVQD (reference sequence). CDR3 loop: CASSVGGGPFGETQYF. CDR3 DNA sequence: TGCGCCAGCAGTGTCGGCGGGGGACCTTTTGGGGAGACCCAGTACTTC.

The V call is TRBV7-2, the J call TRBJ2-7; D remains unclear. Germline CDR1 reads SGHTA; CDR2 reads FQGNSA. V lost 0 bases and J 1 base, leaving 13 bases between the germline ends. The CDR3 covers 16 residues. Written as DNA, the CDR3 is TGTGCCAGCAGCTTAGCGCGGCGGCGATCTTCCTACGAGCAGTACTTC. Translation gives CASSLARRRSSYEQYF.

This clonotype was seen ten or more times. The rearrangement uses TRBV20-1 and TRBJ1-1; 7 positions match TRBD1. In germline, CDR1 is DFQATT, CDR2 SNEGSKA (reference sequence). V trimming: 6 bases; J trimming: 2 bases; junction bases outside the gene matches: 9. The CDR3 extends over 14 amino acids. The CDR3 region has the DNA TGCAGTGCCAAGGAAGGGGGCGCAAACACTGAAGCTTTCTTT. It codes for CSAKEGGANTEAFF.

This clonotype has a count of ten or more. The J gene is TRBJ1-1, the V gene TRBV4-3; D is perhaps TRBD1 (6 bases). V lost 1 base and J lost 6, with 12 bases in between. The CDR3 runs to 14 residues. Germline CDR1 is LGHNA and CDR2 is YSLEER. This CDR3 reads CASSQVGGAAEAFF. In DNA, the CDR3 is TGCGCCAGCAGCCAAGTAGGGGGGGCCGCTGAAGCTTTCTTT.

The chain uses TRBV19 and TRBJ1-1; D possibly corresponds to TRBD1 (5 bases). Trimming took off 10 bases at V and 1 base at J, with 16 bases between the two ends. CDR3 length: 14 residues. Looked up from germline, CDR1 is LNHDA and CDR2 is SQIVND (reference sequence). The CDR3 is CATLRQKPNTEAFF. The CDR3 region has the DNA TGTGCCACCCTCCGACAGAAACCGAACACTGAAGCTTTCTTT.

This chain connects TRBV2 to TRBJ2-7; 7 positions match TRBD2. This CDR3 is built from 15 residues. The trim removed 5 bases at V and 4 bases at J, leaving 11 bases unmatched. Germline values: CDR1 SNHLY, CDR2 FYNNEI. The CDR3 protein is CASSNRDYRSYEQYF. CDR3 bases: TGTGCCAGCAGTAACCGGGACTATCGGAGTTACGAGCAGTACTTC.

This clonotype was detected only a few times. The J gene is TRBJ2-1, the V gene TRBV9; D is ambiguous. Germline CDR1 SGDLS, CDR2 YYNGEE. This CDR3 has 11 amino acids. The V end was cut by 3 bases, the J end by 10 bases, with 8 bases between. For the CDR3, the DNA is TGTGCCAGCAGCGACCCCGGAGAGCAGTTCTTC. Residues: CASSDPGEQFF. The full variable domain, its missing parts supplied by reference TRBV9 and TRBJ2-1, is DSGVTQTPKHLITATGQRVTLRCSPRSGDLSVYWYQQSLDQGLQFLIQYYNGEERAKGNILERFSAQQFPDLHSELNLSSLELGDSALYFCASSDPGEQFFGPGTRLTVL.

At least ten counts were recorded for this clonotype. The gene calls are TRBV12-3 or TRBV12-4 and TRBJ2-7; TRBD2 is a possible D gene (6 bases). The CDR3 length is 11 residues. V shed 3 bases and J shed 7 bases, with 7 bases lying between them. CDR3 sequence (DNA): TGTGCCAGCAGTTTGGGGAGGGAGCAGTACTTC. Translated: CASSLGREQYF.

This chain links TRBV20-1 with TRBJ1-2, with a possible D match to TRBD1 (6 bases). The V end was cut by 0 bases, the J end by 8 bases, with 7 bases between. CDR1 and CDR2 from the germline V gene are DFQATT and SNEGSKA (reference sequence). The CDR3 has 11 residues. The CDR3 DNA reads as TGCAGTGCTAGAGAACAGGGAGGCTACACCTTC. This sequence encodes CSAREQGGYTF.

J is TRBJ2-1 and V is TRBV27; 11 positions match TRBD1. The V gene end was trimmed by 8 bases and the J gene end by 10 bases; junction bases not matched to a gene: 7. Per the germline V gene, CDR1 is MNHEY and CDR2 is SMNVEV (reference sequence). The CDR3 extends over 13 amino acids. The CDR3 nucleotides read TGTGCCAGCCAGGACAGGGGGCGCAGGGAGCAGTTCTTC. The encoded protein is CASQDRGRREQFF.

The chain joins TRBV6-2 or TRBV6-3 to TRBJ1-4; D is uncertain. The CDR3 length is 13 residues. V dropped 2 bases and J dropped 4 bases, with 5 bases sitting between them. In germline, CDR1 is MNHEY, CDR2 SVGEGT. As DNA, the CDR3 is TGTGCCAGCAGTTACGTCCTTAATGAAAAACTGTTTTTT. Amino acid sequence: CASSYVLNEKLFF.

This clonotype was seen ten or more times. The V and J genes are TRBV6-5 and TRBJ1-1; a weak D match, TRBD1 (6 bases). The CDR3 has 16 amino acids. V was cut by 2 bases and J by 5 bases, with 18 bases left in between. Looked up from germline, CDR1 is MNHEY and CDR2 is SVGAGI. Here the CDR3 reads CASSYAPGQPGTEAFF. The CDR3 region has the DNA TGTGCCAGCAGTTACGCCCCCGGACAGCCGGGTACTGAAGCTTTCTTT.

This clonotype came up many times. The V gene is TRBV2, the J gene TRBJ2-1, with D perhaps TRBD2 (6 bases). This CDR3 has 12 amino acids. CDR1 is SNHLY and CDR2 is FYNNEI in the germline V gene. Trimming stripped 9 bases from V and 10 bases from J, with 16 bases between. The CDR3 DNA follows: TGTGCCAGTGCGGAGGGTAGTGGAGAGCAGTTCTTC. Residues: CASAEGSGEQFF.

This clonotype appeared many times. V and J are TRBV20-1 and TRBJ2-7; TRBD2 might be the D (5 bases). This CDR3 spans 11 amino acids. V dropped 3 bases and J dropped 5 bases, with 8 bases sitting between them. Germline CDR1 DFQATT, CDR2 SNEGSKA (reference sequence). CDR3 DNA: TGCAGTGCTAGTATCGGGGACGAGCAGTACTTC. It is translated as CSASIGDEQYF.